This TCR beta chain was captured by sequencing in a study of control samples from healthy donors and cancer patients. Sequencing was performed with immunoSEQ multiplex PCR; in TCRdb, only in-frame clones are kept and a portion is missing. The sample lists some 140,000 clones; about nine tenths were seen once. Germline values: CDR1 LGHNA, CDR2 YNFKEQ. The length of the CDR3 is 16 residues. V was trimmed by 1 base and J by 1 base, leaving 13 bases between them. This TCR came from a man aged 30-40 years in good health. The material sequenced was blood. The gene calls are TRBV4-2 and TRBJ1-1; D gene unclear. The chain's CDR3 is CASSQGTWGKNTEAFF. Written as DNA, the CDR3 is TGTGCCAGCAGCCAAGGGACCTGGGGTAAGAACACTGAAGCTTTCTTT.